This T cell receptor beta chain derives from a study of cytomegalovirus exposure and HLA in healthy donors. Findings and caveats of the study: In a later analysis, compared with equally common non-associated chains, HLA-associated beta chains were more expanded.

Of note for this clone: Its cognate antigen is unknown.

Use of 60 Vbeta and 13 Jbeta primers characterized the PCR. Data came from immunoSEQ multiplex PCR; TCRdb stores just in-frame clones and leaves some out. This table holds over 85,000 clones, 75% to 90% found once. The CDR3 length is 16 residues. V gave up 5 bases and J gave up 4 bases, with 21 bases separating them. The germline gives CDR1 SGHVS, CDR2 FQNEAQ. The receptor was isolated from a man in his forties in good health and CMV-seronegative. This chain uses TRBV7-8 with TRBJ2-7, with D possibly TRBD1 on 6 matching bases. The sequencing sample was made of PBMCs. The CDR3 loop is CASSPHLTQGFYEQYF. DNA of the CDR3: TGTGCCAGCAGCCCTCACCTCACACAGGGTTTTTACGAGCAGTACTTC.